This T cell receptor beta chain is drawn from a study of blood T cells in healthy people across ages. General observations from the study: Samples with more naive T cells showed higher observed beta diversity. Unsorted PBMC material precluded a definitive naive versus antigen-experienced comparison.

Aged roughly 6 to 100, donors were systemically healthy Caucasians from Russia. With respect to this clonotype: The antigen is not known. Given the absence of the conserved phenylalanine or tryptophan at the CDR3 end, a read error is likely.

A second PCR of roughly 7 to 11 cycles used a sample-barcoded 5' primer and a J-beta primer mix. Unique molecular identifiers of 12 random nucleotides labeled each cDNA. TCRdb ran MiXCR on the 5' RACE reads and lists one entry per CDR3 protein. The sample lists over a million distinct CDR3 sequences; less than 50% were seen once. The CDR3 contains 15 residues. Germline V gene data show CDR1 as SGDLS and CDR2 as YYNGEE. J gave up 1 base and V 4 bases, and 6 bases lay outside the gene matches. The chain joins TRBV9 to TRBJ2-3; 7 nucleotides align to TRBD1. The TCR originated in a woman in her sixties or seventies in good health. The specimen was blood. The CDR3 nucleotides read TGTGCCAGCAGCTTCGGACAGGAGGGCACAGATACGCAGTATGTT. Translation gives CASSFGQEGTDTQYV.